One and the same sample provided the 5 T cell receptor beta chains below, sequenced in a study of T cell changes during pregnancy in multiple sclerosis. The method was immunoSEQ multiplex PCR; TCRdb's version includes in-frame clones alone and lacks a portion of them. The top ten clones hold 0.4% to 0.45% of a sample with about 75,000 clones, about 89% of them seen once. Sequenced material: CD4+ T cells from peripheral blood mononuclear cells, taken before pregnancy. These TCRs come from a female donor with multiple sclerosis, enrolled in a pregnancy study.

This chain links TRBV7-8 with TRBJ2-7; D not resolved. Germline-derived CDR1 and CDR2 are SGHVS and FQNEAQ. The length of the CDR3 is 12 residues. Between the trimmed V and J ends, which lost 1 base and 12 bases, there was a span of 13 bases. CDR3 amino acids: CASSLDTVSRYF. Here the CDR3 DNA reads TGTGCCAGCAGCTTAGATACTGTCTCCCGGTACTTC. Drawing the rest from reference TRBV7-8 and TRBJ2-7, the complete variable domain is GAGVSQSPRYKVAKRGQDVALRCDPISGHVSLFWYQQALGQGPEFLTYFQNEAQLDKSGLPSDRFFAERPEGSVSTLKIQRTQQEDSAVYLCASSLDTVSRYFGPGTRLTVT.

The chain recombines TRBV11-2 with TRBJ2-3; the D is unclear. Germline V gene lookup returns CDR1 SGHAT and CDR2 FQNNGV. This CDR3 spans 16 amino acids. Trimming cost V 1 base and J 1 base, with 12 bases left between them. The CDR3: CASSLGATPGTDTQYF. In DNA, the CDR3 is TGTGCCAGCAGCTTAGGAGCTACGCCGGGCACAGATACGCAGTATTTT.

V is TRBV7-9 and J is TRBJ2-7; TRBD1 agrees at 8 bases. The germline gives CDR1 SEHNR, CDR2 FQNEAQ (reference sequence). The CDR3 totals 16 residues. The V gene end was trimmed by 2 bases and the J gene end by 2 bases; junction bases not matched to a gene: 8. The CDR3 spells CASSLMPGQGPYEQYF. CDR3 DNA sequence: TGTGCCAGCAGCTTAATGCCAGGACAGGGACCCTACGAGCAGTACTTC.

The chain has TRBV19 and TRBJ1-2, with D maybe TRBD1 (5 bases). This CDR3 is built from 14 residues. Germline CDR1 is LNHDA and CDR2 is SQIVND (reference sequence). The V and J ends lost 11 bases and 1 base respectively, with 17 bases between them. The CDR3 protein is CASKAGPYNYGYTF. DNA for the CDR3: TGTGCCTCCAAGGCAGGGCCCTATAACTATGGCTACACCTTC.

The chain recombines TRBV4-3 with TRBJ1-6; 7 bases match TRBD1. The CDR3 is 15 amino acids. The germline gives CDR1 LGHNA, CDR2 YSLEER. J lost 10 bases, V lost 4 bases, and 10 bases had no gene match. The DNA of the CDR3 is TGCGCCAGCAGCCGTGCAGGGGGTTCTGGCTCACCCCTCCACTTT. This gives the protein CASSRAGGSGSPLHF.